Sequencing of this T cell receptor beta chain was carried out in a study of blood T cell repertoires in COVID-19. Overall study: Both acute and convalescent COVID-19 samples were obtained from the United States, Italy and Spain. The cDNA or gDNA used as material had been derived from T cells, B-cell-depleted T cells, or PBMCs.

The V gene lost 1 base and the J gene lost 8 bases, with 17 bases spanning the gap. Germline CDR1 MNHEY, CDR2 SVGEGT. CDR3 length equals 15 residues. Libraries were prepared by immunoSEQ multiplex PCR; TCRdb keeps only in-frame clonotypes and omits some of them. In the table there are about 430,000 clones, around 89% of which are singletons. Cohorts were based on clinical histories the participants reported. The TCR comes from a young woman with acute COVID-19. The sequenced material came from PBMCs or T cells enriched from blood (not recorded which). This sequence joins TRBV6-2 or TRBV6-3 and TRBJ1-1, with a possible D match to TRBD1 (5 bases). This CDR3 is CASSYFGDFQGEAFF. CDR3 sequence (DNA): TGTGCCAGCAGTTACTTTGGGGACTTCCAAGGAGAAGCTTTCTTT.